The clone carrying this TCR beta chain was counted ten times or more. Trimming cost V 6 bases and J 4 bases, with 12 bases left between them. The CDR3 spans 13 residues. These data originate in a study of Graves' ophthalmopathy and Graves' hyperthyroidism. Amplification of TCR beta CDR3 regions used RNA transcripts. The first round was an RT-PCR with HTBI primers, and the second round was a multiplex PCR. Each CDR3 protein is one row after TCRdb ran MiXCR on the multiplex PCR reads. The sample shows 200,000 to 250,000 distinct CDR3 sequences, 25% to 30% of them seen only once. Orbital computed tomography, thyroid ultrasound, TRAb, serum thyroxine and clinical symptoms formed the basis of diagnosis.

The V gene is TRBV12-3 or TRBV12-4, the J gene TRBJ2-5; D gene uncertain. This TCR came from a man between 45 and 60 years old with Graves' ophthalmopathy. Material for sequencing was peripheral blood. The CDR3 loop reads CASSSLERETQYF. The CDR3 coding sequence is TGTGCCAGCAGCTCCCTAGAGCGAGAGACCCAGTACTTC.